Shown below are 10 T cell receptor beta chains from a single sample sequenced in a study of OX40 agonist ivuxolimab in advanced cancers. Produced via immunoSEQ multiplex PCR; TCRdb's table is partial and in-frame only. The table has almost 65,000 clones, about 80% seen once. Sequencing used CD4+ or CD8+ T cells sorted from blood, obtained in a trial of the OX40 agonist ivuxolimab. All receptors derive from an adult with an advanced solid tumor such as melanoma, head and neck, liver or kidney cancer.

In this sample, this clone turned up a few times. The rearrangement joins TRBV6-5 to TRBJ1-1; D remains unclear. V was pared by 4 bases and J by 2 bases, with 8 bases between. The CDR3 consists of 13 residues. From germline, CDR1 is MNHEY and CDR2 SVGAGI. The CDR3 coding sequence is TGTGCCAGCAGTTTGAGAATCAACACTGAAGCTTTCTTT. This codes for CASSLRINTEAFF.

The genes are TRBV30 and TRBJ2-1; 12 nucleotides match TRBD2. After removal of 4 bases from V and 8 bases from J, the junction contained 12 bases not matched to a gene. The CDR3 runs 16 residues. Germline CDR1 is GTSNPN and CDR2 is SVGIG (reference sequence). In DNA form, the CDR3 reads TGTGCCTGGACCACCCGGCTAGCGGGAGGGCGTGATGAGCAGTTCTTC. It codes for CAWTTRLAGGRDEQFF. Together with reference TRBV30 and TRBJ2-1, the CDR3 gives the full variable domain: SQTIHQWPATLVQPVGSPLSLECTVEGTSNPNLYWYRQAAGRGLQLLFYSVGIGQISSEVPQNLSASRPQDRQFILSSKKLLLSDSGFYLCAWTTRLAGGRDEQFFGPGTRLTVL.

The rearrangement joins TRBV2 to TRBJ2-7; D possibly corresponds to TRBD1 (6 bases). The V end was cut by 2 bases, the J end by 3 bases, with 11 bases between. Germline V lookup: CDR1 SNHLY, CDR2 FYNNEI. The CDR3 extends over 14 amino acids. In DNA, the CDR3 is TGTGCCAGCAGTGAACAGGGACAAGGCTACGAGCAGTACTTC. Amino acid sequence: CASSEQGQGYEQYF.

CDR3 sequence: CASSMTANTGELFF. In DNA, the CDR3 is TGTGCCAGCAGTATGACAGCGAACACCGGGGAGCTGTTTTTT. The genes are TRBV7-3 and TRBJ2-2; the D gene is possibly TRBD1 (5 bases). Per the germline V gene, CDR1 is SGHTA and CDR2 is FQGTGA. The V and J ends lost 6 bases and 0 bases respectively, with 8 bases between them. CDR3 length equals 14 residues.

The gene calls are TRBV6-5 and TRBJ2-3; 10 bases align to TRBD2. Germline-derived CDR1 and CDR2 are MNHEY and SVGAGI. Trimming at V came to 5 bases and at J to 6 bases, leaving 2 bases not matched to a gene. The CDR3 extends over 13 amino acids. The CDR3 DNA follows: TGTGCCAGCAGTCGACTAGCGGGTGATACGCAGTATTTT. It codes for CASSRLAGDTQYF.

The chain carries TRBV5-1 and TRBJ2-5, with TRBD1 as a possible D gene (6 bases). The CDR3 totals 17 residues. Germline V lookup: CDR1 SGHRS, CDR2 YFSETQ. V lost 4 bases and J 6 bases, leaving 25 bases between the germline ends. DNA for the CDR3: TGCGCCAGCAGCCGGACGGCAGGACAGAACGCAGGAAAGACCCAGTACTTC. Translated, it gives CASSRTAGQNAGKTQYF. The variable domain in full, completed from reference TRBV5-1 and TRBJ2-5, reads KAGVTQTPRYLIKTRGQQVTLSCSPISGHRSVSWYQQTPGQGLQFLFEYFSETQRNKGNFPGRFSGRQFSNSRSEMNVSTLELGDSALYLCASSRTAGQNAGKTQYFGPGTRLLVL.

V is TRBV27 and J is TRBJ2-4; D is undetermined. The CDR3 is made up of 13 amino acids. Germline CDR1 is MNHEY and CDR2 is SMNVEV (reference sequence). Trimming pared 5 bases from V and 8 bases from J, leaving 13 bases between. CDR3 sequence: CASSPHAEDIQYF. In DNA form, the CDR3 reads TGTGCCAGCAGTCCCCACGCAGAGGACATTCAGTACTTC.

This rearrangement joins TRBV5-8 to TRBJ2-7, with TRBD1 matching 7 bases. The germline gives CDR1 SGHTS, CDR2 YDEGEE. The CDR3 is 15 residues long. Trimming at V came to 6 bases and at J to 3 bases, leaving 12 bases not matched to a gene. The CDR3 is CASKVRQGWFYEQYF. In DNA, the CDR3 is TGTGCCAGCAAAGTCCGACAGGGATGGTTCTACGAGCAGTACTTC.

J is TRBJ2-5 and V is TRBV14, with 10 positions matching TRBD2. Looked up from germline, CDR1 is SGHDN and CDR2 is FVKESK. With 6 bases clipped from V and 5 bases from J, the junction kept 6 bases outside the gene matches. The CDR3 spans 14 residues. The CDR3, as DNA: TGTGCCAGCAGGCCTAGCGGGGGACGGGAGACCCAGTACTTC. Protein sequence: CASRPSGGRETQYF.

This chain uses TRBV6-1 with TRBJ1-4; D not certain. The CDR3 loop spans 15 amino acids. Germline values: CDR1 MNHNS, CDR2 SASEGT. With 2 bases removed from V and 3 bases from J, the gap between germline ends came to 10 bases. The CDR3 bases are TGTGCCAGCAGTGAATTCCCCATACCTAATGAAAAACTGTTTTTT. Translated, it gives CASSEFPIPNEKLFF.